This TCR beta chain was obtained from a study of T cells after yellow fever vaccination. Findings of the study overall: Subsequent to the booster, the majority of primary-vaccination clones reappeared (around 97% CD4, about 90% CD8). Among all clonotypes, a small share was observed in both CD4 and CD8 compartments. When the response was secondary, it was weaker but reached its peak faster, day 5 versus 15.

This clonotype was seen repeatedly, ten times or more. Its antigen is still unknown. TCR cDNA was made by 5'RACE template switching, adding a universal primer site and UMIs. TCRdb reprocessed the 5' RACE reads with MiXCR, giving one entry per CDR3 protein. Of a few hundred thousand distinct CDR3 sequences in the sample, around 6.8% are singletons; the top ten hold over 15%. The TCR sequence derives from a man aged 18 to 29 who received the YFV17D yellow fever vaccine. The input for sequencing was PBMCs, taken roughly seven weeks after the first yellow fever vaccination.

The CDR3 DNA is TGTGCCAGCAGGTCGACTAGCGGGGGGTACGAGCAGTACTTC. This translates into CASRSTSGGYEQYF. The genes are TRBV2 and TRBJ2-7, with 13 bases aligning to TRBD2. The CDR3 length is 14 residues. Trimming took 6 bases from V and 4 from J; bases not matched to a gene: 3. Germline CDR1 and CDR2: SNHLY and FYNNEI.